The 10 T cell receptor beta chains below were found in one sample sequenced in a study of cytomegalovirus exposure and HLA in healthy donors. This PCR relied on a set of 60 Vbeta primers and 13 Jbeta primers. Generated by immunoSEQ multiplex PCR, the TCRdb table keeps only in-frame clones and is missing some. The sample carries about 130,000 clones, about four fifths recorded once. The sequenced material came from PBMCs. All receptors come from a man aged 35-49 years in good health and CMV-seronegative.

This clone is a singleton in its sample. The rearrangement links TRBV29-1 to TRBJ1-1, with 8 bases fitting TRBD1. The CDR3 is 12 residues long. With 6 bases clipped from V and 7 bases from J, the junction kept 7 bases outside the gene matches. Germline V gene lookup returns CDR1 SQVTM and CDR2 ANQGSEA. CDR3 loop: CSVDRGGGEAFF. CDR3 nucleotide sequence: TGCAGCGTCGACAGGGGAGGGGGTGAAGCTTTCTTT.

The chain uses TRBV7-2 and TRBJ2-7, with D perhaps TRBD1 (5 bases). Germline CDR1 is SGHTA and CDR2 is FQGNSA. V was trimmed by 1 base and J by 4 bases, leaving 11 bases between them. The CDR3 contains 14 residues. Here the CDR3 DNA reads TGTGCCAGCAGCTTAGGTTCAGGGTTGTACGAGCAGTACTTC. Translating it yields CASSLGSGLYEQYF. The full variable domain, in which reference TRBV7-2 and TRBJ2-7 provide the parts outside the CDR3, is GAGVSQSPSNKVTEKGKDVELRCDPISGHTALYWYRQSLGQGLEFLIYFQGNSAPDKSGLPSDRFSAERTGGSVSTLTIQRTQQEDSAVYLCASSLGSGLYEQYFGPGTRLTVT.

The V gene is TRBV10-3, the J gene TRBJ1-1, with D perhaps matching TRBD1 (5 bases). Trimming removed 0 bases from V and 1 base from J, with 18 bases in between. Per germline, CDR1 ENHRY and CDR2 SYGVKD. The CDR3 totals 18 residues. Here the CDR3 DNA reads TGTGCCATCAGTGAGTCGGGGATGTCAGGGAATACGAACACTGAAGCTTTCTTT. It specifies CAISESGMSGNTNTEAFF.

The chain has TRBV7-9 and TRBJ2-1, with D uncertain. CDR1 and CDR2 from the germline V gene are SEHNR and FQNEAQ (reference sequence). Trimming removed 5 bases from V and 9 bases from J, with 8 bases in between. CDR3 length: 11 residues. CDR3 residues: CASSPLGEQFF. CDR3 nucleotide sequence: TGTGCCAGCAGCCCCCTCGGTGAGCAGTTCTTC.

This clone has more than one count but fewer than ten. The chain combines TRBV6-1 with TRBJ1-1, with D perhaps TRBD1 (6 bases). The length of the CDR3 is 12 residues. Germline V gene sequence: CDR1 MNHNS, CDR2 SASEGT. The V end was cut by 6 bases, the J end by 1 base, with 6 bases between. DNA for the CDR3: TGTGCCAGCAGGACAGGGAACACTGAAGCTTTCTTT. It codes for CASRTGNTEAFF.

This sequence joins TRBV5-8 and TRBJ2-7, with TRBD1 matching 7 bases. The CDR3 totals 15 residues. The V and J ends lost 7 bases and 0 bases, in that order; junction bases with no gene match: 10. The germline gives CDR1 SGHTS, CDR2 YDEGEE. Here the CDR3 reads CASRPLDRNSYEQYF. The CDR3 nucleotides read TGTGCCAGCCGACCTTTGGACAGGAACTCCTACGAGCAGTACTTC. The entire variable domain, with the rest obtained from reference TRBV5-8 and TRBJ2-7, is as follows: EAGVTQSPTHLIKTRGQQATLRCSPISGHTSVYWYQQALGLGLQFLLWYDEGEERNRGNFPPRFSGRQFPNYSSELNVNALELEDSALYLCASRPLDRNSYEQYFGPGTRLTVT.

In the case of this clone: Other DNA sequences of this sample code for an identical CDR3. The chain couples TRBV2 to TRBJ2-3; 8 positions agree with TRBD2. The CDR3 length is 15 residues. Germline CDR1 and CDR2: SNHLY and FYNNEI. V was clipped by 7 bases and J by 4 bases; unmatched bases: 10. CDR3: CASTPQGLAPDTQYF. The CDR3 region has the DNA TGTGCCAGCACCCCCCAAGGACTAGCCCCAGATACGCAGTATTTT.

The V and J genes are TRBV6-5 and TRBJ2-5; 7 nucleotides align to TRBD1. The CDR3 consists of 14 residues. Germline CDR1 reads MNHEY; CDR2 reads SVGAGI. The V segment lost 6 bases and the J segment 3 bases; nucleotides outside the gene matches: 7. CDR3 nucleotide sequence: TGTGCCAGCAGCTACAGGGGTAGGGAAGAGACCCAGTACTTC. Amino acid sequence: CASSYRGREETQYF.

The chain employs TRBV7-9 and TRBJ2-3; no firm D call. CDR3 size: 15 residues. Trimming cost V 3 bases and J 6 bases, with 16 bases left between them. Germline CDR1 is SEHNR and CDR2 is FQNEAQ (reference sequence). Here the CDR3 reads CASSLGPSFGDTQYF. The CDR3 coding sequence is TGTGCCAGCAGCTTGGGCCCCTCGTTTGGCGATACGCAGTATTTT.

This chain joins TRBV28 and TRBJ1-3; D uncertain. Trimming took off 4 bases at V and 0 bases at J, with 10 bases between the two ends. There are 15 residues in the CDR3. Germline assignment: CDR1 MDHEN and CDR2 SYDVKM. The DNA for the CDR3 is TGTGCCAGCAGTTCCCCCCCGGGCTCTGGAAACACCATATATTTT. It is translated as CASSSPPGSGNTIYF.